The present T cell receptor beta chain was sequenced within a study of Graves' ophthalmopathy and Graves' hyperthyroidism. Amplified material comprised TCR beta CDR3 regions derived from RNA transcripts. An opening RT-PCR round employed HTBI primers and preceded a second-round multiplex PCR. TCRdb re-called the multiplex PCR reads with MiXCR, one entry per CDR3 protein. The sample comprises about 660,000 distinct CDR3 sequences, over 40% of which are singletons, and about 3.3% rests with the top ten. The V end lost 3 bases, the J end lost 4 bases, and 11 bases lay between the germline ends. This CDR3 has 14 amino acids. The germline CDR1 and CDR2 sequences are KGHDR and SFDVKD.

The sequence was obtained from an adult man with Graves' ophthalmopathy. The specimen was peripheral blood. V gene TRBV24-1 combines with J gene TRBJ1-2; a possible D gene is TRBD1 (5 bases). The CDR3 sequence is CATSDPEGIYGYTF. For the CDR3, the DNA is TGTGCCACCAGTGATCCCGAGGGGATCTATGGCTACACCTTC.